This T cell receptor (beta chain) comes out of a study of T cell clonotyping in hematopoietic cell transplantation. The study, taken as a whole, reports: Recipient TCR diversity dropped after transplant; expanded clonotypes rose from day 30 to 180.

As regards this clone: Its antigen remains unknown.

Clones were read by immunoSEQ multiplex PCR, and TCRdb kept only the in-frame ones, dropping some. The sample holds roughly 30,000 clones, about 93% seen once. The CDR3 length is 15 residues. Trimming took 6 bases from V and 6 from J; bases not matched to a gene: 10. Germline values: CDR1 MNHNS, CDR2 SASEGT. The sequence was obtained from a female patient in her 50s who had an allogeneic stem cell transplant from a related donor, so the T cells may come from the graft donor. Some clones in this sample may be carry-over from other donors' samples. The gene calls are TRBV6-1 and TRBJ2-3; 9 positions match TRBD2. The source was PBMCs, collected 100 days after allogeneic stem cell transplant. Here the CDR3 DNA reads TGTGCCAGCAGGGAACCGGGACTAGCAGACGATACGCAGTATTTT. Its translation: CASREPGLADDTQYF.